These T cell receptor beta chains were read from a single sample in a study of blood T cell repertoires in COVID-19. Clones were sequenced by immunoSEQ multiplex PCR, and TCRdb holds only the in-frame ones, with some missing. Counted here are 250,000 to 350,000 clones, about 91% occurring once; the ten biggest clones make up approximately 12%. Sequencing input: peripheral blood. The receptors derive from a woman in her sixties or seventies with acute or convalescent COVID-19. Both conserved end residues are part of each CDR3. Each record gives: V gene, clone size, D gene, J gene, CDR3 length, CDR3 DNA, CDR3 protein. D genes are given only for firm matches. Size tells how often a clone was seen (once, few, many) or the class of an expanded clone, and some rows leave it out.

V gene: TRBV6-6; clone size: -; D gene: TRBD1; J gene: TRBJ1-2; CDR3 length: 16; CDR3 DNA: TGTGCCAGCAGTTACTCCCTATCGGGACAGGACTATGGCTACACCTTC; CDR3 protein: CASSYSLSGQDYGYTF
V gene: TRBV7-9; clone size: once; D gene: TRBD2; J gene: TRBJ2-1; CDR3 length: 16; CDR3 DNA: TGTGCCAGCAGCTTTGGCGGGGGGGCCTTGTACAATGAGCAGTTCTTC; CDR3 protein: CASSFGGGALYNEQFF
V gene: TRBV13; clone size: -; D gene: -; J gene: TRBJ2-1; CDR3 length: 14; CDR3 DNA: TGTGCCAGCAGCTTGGGCACCACATACAATGAGCAGTTCTTC; CDR3 protein: CASSLGTTYNEQFF
V gene: TRBV27; clone size: -; D gene: TRBD1; J gene: TRBJ1-2; CDR3 length: 18; CDR3 DNA: TGTGCCAGCAGTTTATTCGGCCCCGGACAGGGTCCTAACTATGGCTACACCTTC; CDR3 protein: CASSLFGPGQGPNYGYTF
V gene: TRBV5-1; clone size: -; D gene: -; J gene: TRBJ1-1; CDR3 length: 14; CDR3 DNA: TGCGCCAGCGGCCCGGGCCAGGGTCGGACTGAAGCTTTCTTT; CDR3 protein: CASGPGQGRTEAFF
V gene: TRBV23-1; clone size: -; D gene: TRBD2; J gene: TRBJ2-2; CDR3 length: 14; CDR3 DNA: TGCGCCAGCACGCCGGGAGGTGGGACCGGGGAGCTGTTTTTT; CDR3 protein: CASTPGGGTGELFF
V gene: TRBV9; clone size: -; D gene: -; J gene: TRBJ2-3; CDR3 length: 14; CDR3 DNA: TGTGCCAGCAGCCCTCCGGGCGGGGTTGATACGCAGTATTTT; CDR3 protein: CASSPPGGVDTQYF
V gene: TRBV7-2; clone size: -; D gene: TRBD2; J gene: TRBJ2-7; CDR3 length: 15; CDR3 DNA: TGTGCCAGCAGCGCGAGCGGGGGAAGTACGTACGAGCAGTACTTC; CDR3 protein: CASSASGGSTYEQYF
V gene: TRBV7-8; clone size: -; D gene: -; J gene: TRBJ1-2; CDR3 length: 14; CDR3 DNA: TGTGCCAGCAGCTTAGGAGTCTGGTTCGATGGCTACACCTTC; CDR3 protein: CASSLGVWFDGYTF
V gene: TRBV6-6; clone size: few; D gene: -; J gene: TRBJ1-3; CDR3 length: 14; CDR3 DNA: TGTGCCACCCAAGGGACACCCTCTGGAAACACCATATATTTT; CDR3 protein: CATQGTPSGNTIYF
V gene: TRBV9; clone size: once; D gene: -; J gene: TRBJ2-1; CDR3 length: 14; CDR3 DNA: TGTGCCAGCTCCCGTGGAGGGTTAGACAATGAGCAGTTCTTC; CDR3 protein: CASSRGGLDNEQFF
V gene: TRBV5-1; clone size: -; D gene: -; J gene: TRBJ1-4; CDR3 length: 14; CDR3 DNA: TGCGCCAGCAGCTTGGAAGTAGCTAATGAAAAACTGTTTTTT; CDR3 protein: CASSLEVANEKLFF
V gene: TRBV19; clone size: -; D gene: TRBD1; J gene: TRBJ1-1; CDR3 length: 15; CDR3 DNA: TGTGCCAGTAGTCCGGGTCCGGGACAGGGGGGTGAAGCTTTCTTT; CDR3 protein: CASSPGPGQGGEAFF
V gene: TRBV6-2/TRBV6-3; clone size: -; D gene: TRBD2; J gene: TRBJ2-1; CDR3 length: 15; CDR3 DNA: TGTGCCAGCAGTTACGGCGGGAGGGCTTTGGGCGAGCAGTTCTTC; CDR3 protein: CASSYGGRALGEQFF
V gene: TRBV28; clone size: -; D gene: TRBD2; J gene: TRBJ2-7; CDR3 length: 17; CDR3 DNA: TGTGCCAGCACCCTCGGGGCGGGGGGCGGTTTCTCCTACGAGCAGTACTTC; CDR3 protein: CASTLGAGGGFSYEQYF